The T cell receptor (beta chain) under discussion was sequenced for a study of PD-1 blockade in mismatch repair-deficient tumors. Study-wide background: Patients had about eleven mismatch repair-deficient cancer types and were previously treated and progressing.

Notes on this clone: Its target is not known.

The V gene end was trimmed by 0 bases and the J gene end by 6 bases; junction bases not matched to a gene: 9. CDR3 length: 17 amino acids. Germline V gene data show CDR1 as SGDLS and CDR2 as YYNGEE. Using immunoSEQ multiplex PCR, the repertoire was profiled, and TCRdb retains in-frame clones only, with some absent. This table has tens of thousands of clones, roughly three quarters appearing once. Whole-study findings and limits: After pembrolizumab, tumor-resident clones rose rapidly, then generally contracted before radiologic responses.

The sample in question was peripheral blood, obtained 4 weeks after starting pembrolizumab. This chain connects TRBV9 to TRBJ2-2; TRBD1 matches at 9 bases. The sequence came from an adult with mismatch repair-deficient cancer. The CDR3 is CASSVEAGTGMAGELFF. The CDR3 DNA reads TGTGCCAGCAGCGTAGAAGCGGGGACAGGGATGGCCGGGGAGCTGTTTTTT.